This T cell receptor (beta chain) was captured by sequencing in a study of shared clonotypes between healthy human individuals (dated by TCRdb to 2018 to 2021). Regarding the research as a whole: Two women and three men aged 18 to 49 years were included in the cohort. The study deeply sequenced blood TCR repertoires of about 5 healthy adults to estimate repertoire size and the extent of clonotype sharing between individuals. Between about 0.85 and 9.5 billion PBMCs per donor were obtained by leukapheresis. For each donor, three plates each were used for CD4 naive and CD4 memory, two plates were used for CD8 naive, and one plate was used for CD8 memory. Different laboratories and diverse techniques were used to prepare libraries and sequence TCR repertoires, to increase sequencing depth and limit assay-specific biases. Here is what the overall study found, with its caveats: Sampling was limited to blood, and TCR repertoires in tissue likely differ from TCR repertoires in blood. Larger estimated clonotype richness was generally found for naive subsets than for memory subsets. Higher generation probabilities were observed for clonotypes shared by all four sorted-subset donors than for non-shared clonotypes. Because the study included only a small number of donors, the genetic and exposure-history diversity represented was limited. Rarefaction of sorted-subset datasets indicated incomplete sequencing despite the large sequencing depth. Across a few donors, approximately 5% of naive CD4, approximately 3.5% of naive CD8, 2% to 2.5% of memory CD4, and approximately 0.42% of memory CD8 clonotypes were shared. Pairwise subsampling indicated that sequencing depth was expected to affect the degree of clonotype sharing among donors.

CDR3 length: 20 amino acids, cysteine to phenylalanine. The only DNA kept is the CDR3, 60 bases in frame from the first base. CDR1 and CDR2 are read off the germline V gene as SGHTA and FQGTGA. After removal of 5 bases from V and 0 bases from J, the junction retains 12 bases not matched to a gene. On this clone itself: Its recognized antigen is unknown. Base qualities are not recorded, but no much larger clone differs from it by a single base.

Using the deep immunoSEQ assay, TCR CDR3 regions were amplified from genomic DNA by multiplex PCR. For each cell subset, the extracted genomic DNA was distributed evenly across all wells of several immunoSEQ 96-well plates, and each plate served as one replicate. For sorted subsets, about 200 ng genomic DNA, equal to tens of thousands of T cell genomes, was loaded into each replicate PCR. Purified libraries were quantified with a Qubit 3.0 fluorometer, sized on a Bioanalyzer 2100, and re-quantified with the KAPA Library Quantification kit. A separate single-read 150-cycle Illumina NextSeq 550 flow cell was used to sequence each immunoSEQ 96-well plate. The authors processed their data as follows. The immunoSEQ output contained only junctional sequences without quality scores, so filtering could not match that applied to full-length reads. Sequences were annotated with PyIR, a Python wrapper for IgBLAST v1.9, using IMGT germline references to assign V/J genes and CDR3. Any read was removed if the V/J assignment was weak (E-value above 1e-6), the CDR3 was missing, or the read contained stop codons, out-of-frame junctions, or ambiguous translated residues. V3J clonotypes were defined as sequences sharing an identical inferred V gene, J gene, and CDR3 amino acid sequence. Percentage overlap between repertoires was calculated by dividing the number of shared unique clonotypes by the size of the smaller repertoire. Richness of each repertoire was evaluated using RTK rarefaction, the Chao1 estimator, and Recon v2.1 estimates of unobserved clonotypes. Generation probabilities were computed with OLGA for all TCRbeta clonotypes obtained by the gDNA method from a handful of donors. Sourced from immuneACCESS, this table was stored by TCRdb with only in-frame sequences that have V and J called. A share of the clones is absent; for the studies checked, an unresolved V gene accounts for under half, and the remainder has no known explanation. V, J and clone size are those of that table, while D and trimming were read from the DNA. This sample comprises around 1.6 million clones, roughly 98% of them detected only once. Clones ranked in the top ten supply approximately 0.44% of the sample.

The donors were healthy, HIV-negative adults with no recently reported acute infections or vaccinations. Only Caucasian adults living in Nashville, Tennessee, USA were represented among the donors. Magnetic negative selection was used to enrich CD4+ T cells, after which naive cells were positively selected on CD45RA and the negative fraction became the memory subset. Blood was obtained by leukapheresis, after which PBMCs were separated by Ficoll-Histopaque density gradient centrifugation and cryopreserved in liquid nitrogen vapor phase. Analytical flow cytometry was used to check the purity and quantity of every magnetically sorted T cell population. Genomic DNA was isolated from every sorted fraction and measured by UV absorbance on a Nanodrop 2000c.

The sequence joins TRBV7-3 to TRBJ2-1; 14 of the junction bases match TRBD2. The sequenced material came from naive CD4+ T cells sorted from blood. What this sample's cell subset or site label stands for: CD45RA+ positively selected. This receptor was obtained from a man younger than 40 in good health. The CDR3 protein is CASSPQGLAGGLSSYNEQFF. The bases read TGTGCCAGCAGCCCCCAAGGACTAGCGGGAGGCCTAAGCTCCTACAATGAGCAGTTCTTC.